The 5 T cell receptor beta chains below come from one sample, sequenced in a study of blood T cell repertoires in COVID-19. Assay used: immunoSEQ multiplex PCR; TCRdb lists only in-frame clones, some missing. In the table there are around 70,000 clones, 80% of which are singletons. Sequenced input: peripheral blood. These receptors all stem from a human donor in a cohort sampled during active COVID-19.

This chain connects TRBV6-6 to TRBJ2-2; 9 bases agree with TRBD2. Looked up from germline, CDR1 is MNHNY and CDR2 is SVGAGI (reference sequence). The V segment lost 0 bases and the J segment 6 bases; nucleotides outside the gene matches: 5. The CDR3 has 16 residues. The CDR3 coding sequence is TGTGCCAGCAGTTACTCGGGCGGGGGGGCCCCCGGGGAGCTGTTTTTT. It codes for CASSYSGGGAPGELFF.

This sequence joins TRBV27 and TRBJ2-7; TRBD2 matches 13 bases. V shed 3 bases and J 2 bases; nucleotides not matched to a gene: 4. CDR3 length: 16 residues. The V gene's germline CDR1 is MNHEY and CDR2 SMNVEV (reference sequence). This CDR3 reads CASSLTSGGSAYEQYF. The CDR3 DNA reads TGTGCCAGCAGTTTGACTAGCGGGGGGTCCGCCTACGAGCAGTACTTC.

V usage is TRBV6-6 and J usage is TRBJ2-5; D is perhaps TRBD1 (5 bases). This CDR3 region has 12 residues. Trimming pared 9 bases from V and 5 bases from J, leaving 13 bases between. Germline V gene data show CDR1 as MNHNY and CDR2 as SVGAGI (reference sequence). DNA of the CDR3: TGTGCCAGTCAATATAGGGGTGAGACCCAGTACTTC. Its protein is CASQYRGETQYF.

The chain employs TRBV4-2 and TRBJ2-6; D is perhaps TRBD1 (6 bases). V was cut by 3 bases and J by 0 bases, with 18 bases left in between. Germline V gives CDR1 LGHNA, CDR2 YNFKEQ. There are 19 residues in the CDR3. CDR3 loop: CASSQGADSLSSGANVLTF. CDR3 sequence (DNA): TGTGCCAGCAGCCAGGGTGCGGACAGCCTTTCCTCTGGGGCCAACGTCCTGACTTTC.

The chain recombines TRBV5-1 with TRBJ2-4; TRBD1 matches 8 bases. V shed 4 bases, J shed 8 bases, and the junction held 5 bases outside the gene matches. CDR3 length: 13 amino acids. CDR1 and CDR2 from the germline V gene are SGHRS and YFSETQ. CDR3 DNA sequence: TGCGCCAGCAGCACCGACAGGGGTTACATTCAGTACTTC. Its protein is CASSTDRGYIQYF.